A selection of T cell receptor beta chains follows, all from one sample in a study of blood T cell repertoires in COVID-19. TCRdb's copy holds only in-frame clones and misses some; the assay was immunoSEQ multiplex PCR. The data show a few hundred thousand clones, with around four fifths seen just once and about 4.3% held by the top ten. Sequencing used peripheral blood. Receptors originate from a man in his 60s who had recovered from COVID-19. Both conserved end residues are part of each CDR3. The D gene is left open where the match is weak. Clone sizes are given selectively: once, few, many, or a class where the clone is expanded.

j_call | d_call | v_call | clone_size | cdr3_nt | cdr3_aa
TRBJ1-5 | . | TRBV6-5 | . | TGTGCCAGCAGTATTGGACTTAGCAATCAGCCCCAGCATTTT | CASSIGLSNQPQHF
TRBJ1-1 | TRBD1 | TRBV7-8 | once | TGTGCCAGCAGCTTAGCCCTAGGGACAGGGGTTGTGCTAGGCGACACTGAAGCTTTCTTT | CASSLALGTGVVLGDTEAFF
TRBJ2-2 | TRBD2 | TRBV9 | . | TGTGCCAGCAGCCCGGGGACTAGCGGGAACACCGGGGAGCTGTTTTTT | CASSPGTSGNTGELFF
TRBJ2-7 | TRBD1 | TRBV6-6 | . | TGTGCCAGCGGACCTACAGGGGGCCGCGAGCAGTACTTC | CASGPTGGREQYF
TRBJ2-1 | . | TRBV5-1 | . | TGCGCCAGCAGCTTCCCAGGTTACAATGAGCAGTTCTTC | CASSFPGYNEQFF
TRBJ1-2 | TRBD1 | TRBV10-3 | . | TGTGCCATCAGTGGGGACAGAAACTATGGCTACACCTTC | CAISGDRNYGYTF
TRBJ2-6 | TRBD1 | TRBV9 | . | TGTGCCAGCAGCGATGGACAGGGTTCACCCTCTGGGGCCAACGTCCTGACTTTC | CASSDGQGSPSGANVLTF
TRBJ2-3 | TRBD1 | TRBV19 | . | TGTGCCAGTAGTATCCAGGGGGCCGGAACTAGCACAGATACGCAGTATTTT | CASSIQGAGTSTDTQYF
TRBJ2-4 | . | TRBV6-5 | . | TGTGCCAGCAGTTACTCCCCGGCCAAAAACATTCAGTACTTC | CASSYSPAKNIQYF
TRBJ2-1 | TRBD2 | TRBV11-3 | . | TGTGCCAGCAGCCCGGGGACTAGCTATGAGCAGTTCTTC | CASSPGTSYEQFF
TRBJ2-7 | . | TRBV6-5 | few | TGTGCCAGCAGTTACCAAGCTCTAGCGTCCTACGAGCAGTACTTC | CASSYQALASYEQYF
TRBJ1-1 | . | TRBV5-5 | . | TGTGCCAGCAGCTTCCAACAGGGTCGGACTGAAGCTTTCTTT | CASSFQQGRTEAFF
TRBJ2-5 | TRBD1 | TRBV6-1 | . | TGTGCCAGCAGTGACCCGGGACAGGGAAAGACCCAGTACTTC | CASSDPGQGKTQYF
TRBJ1-5 | TRBD1 | TRBV4-1 | few | TGCGCCAGCAGCCAAGATGCAGGACAGGCCTACAATCAGCCCCAGCATTTT | CASSQDAGQAYNQPQHF
TRBJ2-5 | . | TRBV11-1 | . | TGTGCCAGCAGCCTGAGGTGGCGGTCGGTAAATGAGACCCAGTACTTC | CASSLRWRSVNETQYF
TRBJ2-1 | TRBD2 | TRBV23-1 | . | TGCGCCAGCAGTCGACCCCCGGGACTAGGGAATGAGCAGTTCTTC | CASSRPPGLGNEQFF